The rows below give T cell receptor beta chains drawn from one sample of a study of beta chain features in type 1 diabetes. Assay: immunoSEQ multiplex PCR; the TCRdb copy retains only in-frame clones and omits some. The profile shows some 230,000 clones, 9.6% of them singletons. Sequences were obtained from naive CD4+ T cells from blood. These receptors came from a woman under 30 in good health. CDR3s include the opening cysteine and the closing phenylalanine or tryptophan.

v_gene: TRBV29-1
CDR3aa: CSVEIQSNTEAFF

v_gene: TRBV7-9
CDR3aa: CASSLLVALGTDTQYF

v_gene: TRBV6-1
CDR3aa: CASSGQTSYGEQFF

v_gene: TRBV9
CDR3aa: CASSTGTGGYEQYF

v_gene: TRBV4-2
CDR3aa: CASSQGSGAGLAYNEQFF

v_gene: TRBV19
CDR3aa: CASTHWTGGGGNQPQHF

v_gene: TRBV29-1
CDR3aa: CSVRPDTQYF

v_gene: TRBV2
CDR3aa: CASTFSITVNYGYTF

v_gene: TRBV5-1
CDR3aa: CASSLGPADTQYF

v_gene: TRBV10-3
CDR3aa: CAISESMTAGYGYTF

v_gene: TRBV19
CDR3aa: CASSTSSYNEQFF

v_gene: TRBV19
CDR3aa: CASSTRTGGQETQYF

v_gene: TRBV18
CDR3aa: CASSQSSGTGNTIYF

v_gene: TRBV5-4
CDR3aa: CASSLSGSENEQYF

v_gene: TRBV18
CDR3aa: CASSPSAQGDYGYTF

v_gene: TRBV7-6
CDR3aa: CASSLQAGHTGELFF

v_gene: TRBV5-1
CDR3aa: CASSLANEQFF

v_gene: TRBV5-4
CDR3aa: CASSLPHSGYEQYF

v_gene: TRBV6-1
CDR3aa: CATTGTVNNQPQHF

v_gene: TRBV9
CDR3aa: CASSVSGDSYGYTF

v_gene: TRBV30
CDR3aa: CAWSTTGFEAFF

v_gene: TRBV7-3
CDR3aa: CASSPHVPGTEAFF

v_gene: TRBV6-5
CDR3aa: CASSQGNGYTF

v_gene: TRBV5-1
CDR3aa: CASSLGGRVAYEQYF

v_gene: TRBV4-3
CDR3aa: CASSQVGTGVFTGELFF

v_gene: TRBV2
CDR3aa: CASAGLAGAGELFF

v_gene: TRBV10-3
CDR3aa: CAISPGQETEAFF

v_gene: TRBV9
CDR3aa: CASSVSDRPHEQYF

v_gene: TRBV30
CDR3aa: CAWSVQFRETQYF

v_gene: TRBV5-1
CDR3aa: CASSPGLLKPDSNQPQHF

v_gene: TRBV7-9
CDR3aa: CASSQGGSYEQYF

v_gene: TRBV9
CDR3aa: CASSSRRAGEKLFF

v_gene: TRBV18
CDR3aa: CASSPLNDGGRGNIQYF

v_gene: TRBV6-5
CDR3aa: CASSADRIRETQYF

v_gene: TRBV7-7
CDR3aa: CASSLASGETYEQYF

v_gene: TRBV6-5
CDR3aa: CASSYSPTITGELFF

v_gene: TRBV30
CDR3aa: CAWSVLAGLFDEQFF

v_gene: TRBV9
CDR3aa: CASSVVGTITGELFF

v_gene: TRBV5-1
CDR3aa: CASSSRDRAVDTEAFF

v_gene: TRBV7-2
CDR3aa: CASSVKLRPVEQYF

v_gene: TRBV19
CDR3aa: CASQIGGGNQPQHF

v_gene: TRBV2
CDR3aa: CASRENRGSYEQYF